The rows below give T cell receptor beta chains drawn from one sample of a study of blood T cell repertoires in COVID-19. Sequencing used immunoSEQ multiplex PCR; TCRdb keeps in-frame clones, though not all of them. The table lists roughly 400,000 clones, roughly 89% of them singletons, with approximately 9.3% in the top ten. Material for sequencing was PBMCs or T cells enriched from blood (not recorded which). Source of these receptors: a woman aged 50 to 60 who had recovered from COVID-19. Each CDR3 is given with its conserved first and last residue. D genes are given only for firm matches. Rows may omit the clone size; those that give it use once, few, many or a size class.

clone size | J gene | D gene | V gene | CDR3 protein | CDR3 DNA
. | TRBJ2-7 | TRBD2 | TRBV2 | CASSEWGAGVSYEQYF | TGTGCCAGCAGTGAATGGGGTGCGGGAGTCTCCTACGAGCAGTACTTC
few | TRBJ1-5 | TRBD1 | TRBV6-2/TRBV6-3 | CASSYTPDRGLNNQPQHF | TGTGCCAGCAGTTACACACCGGACAGGGGGCTGAACAATCAGCCCCAGCATTTT
. | TRBJ2-5 | TRBD1 | TRBV4-1 | CASSQDRAGGQETQYF | TGCGCCAGCAGCCAAGATCGGGCAGGGGGCCAAGAGACCCAGTACTTC
. | TRBJ2-1 | TRBD1 | TRBV7-2 | CASSRQGADEQFF | TGTGCCAGCAGCCGCCAGGGGGCGGATGAGCAGTTCTTC
. | TRBJ1-3 | TRBD1 | TRBV28 | CASRTGVAGNTIYF | TGTGCCAGCAGAACAGGGGTCGCCGGAAACACCATATATTTT
. | TRBJ1-1 | TRBD1 | TRBV3-1/TRBV3-2 | CASSQAGQGYTEAFF | TGTGCCAGCAGCCAAGCAGGACAGGGCTACACTGAAGCTTTCTTT
. | TRBJ1-2 | . | TRBV5-6 | CASSLDSQNYGYTF | TGTGCCAGCAGCTTGGACAGCCAGAACTATGGCTACACCTTC
. | TRBJ1-1 | . | TRBV5-1 | CASSEGQMNTEAFF | TGCGCCAGCAGCGAAGGACAGATGAACACTGAAGCTTTCTTT
. | TRBJ1-4 | . | TRBV2 | CASLNEKLFF | TGTGCCAGTCTGAATGAAAAACTGTTTTTT
. | TRBJ2-2 | . | TRBV19 | CASSRGQTNTGELFF | TGTGCCAGTAGTAGAGGACAGACGAACACCGGGGAGCTGTTTTTT
once | TRBJ2-1 | TRBD2 | TRBV2 | CASGREGEQFF | TGTGCCAGCGGCAGGGAGGGTGAGCAGTTCTTC
. | TRBJ1-5 | TRBD1 | TRBV6-1 | CASSAGTGRFSDNQPQHF | TGTGCCAGCAGTGCCGGGACAGGGCGGTTTTCGGACAATCAGCCCCAGCATTTT
. | TRBJ1-2 | . | TRBV29-1 | CSAQEGGRYGYTF | TGCAGCGCACAAGAAGGAGGACGTTATGGCTACACCTTC
. | TRBJ2-3 | TRBD2 | TRBV28 | CASFSRRLAGTDTQYF | TGTGCCAGCTTTTCTCGTCGGCTAGCGGGCACAGATACGCAGTATTTT
. | TRBJ2-5 | TRBD2 | TRBV11-3 | CASSPGLAASRETQYF | TGTGCCAGCAGCCCGGGACTAGCGGCCTCCCGGGAGACCCAGTACTTC
. | TRBJ1-1 | . | TRBV18 | CASSPLQAMSLNTEAFF | TGTGCCAGCTCACCGCTGCAGGCCATGTCTCTGAACACTGAAGCTTTCTTT
few | TRBJ2-2 | . | TRBV6-5 | CASTRTGSGELFF | TGTGCCAGCACCCGAACAGGGTCCGGGGAGCTGTTTTTT
once | TRBJ2-7 | . | TRBV13 | CASSFGGEQYF | TGTGCCAGCAGCTTCGGAGGCGAGCAGTACTTC
. | TRBJ2-2 | TRBD2 | TRBV2 | CASRGGTSGTGELFF | TGTGCCAGCAGGGGGGGGACTAGCGGCACCGGGGAGCTGTTTTTT
. | TRBJ1-2 | . | TRBV12-3/TRBV12-4 | CASRGPTGDGYTF | TGTGCCAGCAGGGGACCTACGGGAGATGGCTACACCTTC
once | TRBJ2-7 | . | TRBV4-3 | CASSQGRETIYEQYF | TGCGCCAGCAGCCAAGGGAGGGAAACAATCTACGAGCAGTACTTC
. | TRBJ2-7 | . | TRBV3-1/TRBV3-2 | CASRVSGNYEQYF | TGTGCCAGCCGGGTCTCGGGGAACTACGAGCAGTACTTC
. | TRBJ1-1 | . | TRBV5-6 | CASIPTWAANTEAFF | TGTGCCAGCATCCCTACATGGGCAGCGAACACTGAAGCTTTCTTT
. | TRBJ1-5 | . | TRBV6-5 | CASSHGQYNQPQHF | TGTGCCAGCAGCCACGGACAGTACAATCAGCCCCAGCATTTT
. | TRBJ1-1 | . | TRBV5-1 | CASSLAPGDTEAFF | TGCGCCAGCAGCTTGGCGCCAGGGGACACTGAAGCTTTCTTT
. | TRBJ2-3 | TRBD2 | TRBV7-2 | CASSLVRSLLRGADTQYF | TGTGCCAGCAGCTTAGTTCGCAGCTTGTTGCGGGGGGCCGATACGCAGTATTTT
. | TRBJ1-5 | . | TRBV6-5 | CASSSNGYQPQHF | TGTGCCAGCAGTTCAAACGGGTATCAGCCCCAGCATTTT
. | TRBJ2-7 | . | TRBV6-1 | CASSDPPAGSHEQYF | TGTGCCAGCAGTGACCCCCCGGCGGGGTCCCACGAGCAGTACTTC
. | TRBJ1-2 | TRBD1 | TRBV7-2 | CASSFGPGQATGYTF | TGTGCCAGCAGCTTCGGCCCTGGACAGGCAACCGGCTACACCTTC
. | TRBJ1-2 | . | TRBV7-2 | CASSLVGGANYGYTF | TGTGCCAGCAGCTTAGTAGGGGGGGCCAACTATGGCTACACCTTC
. | TRBJ1-3 | TRBD1 | TRBV5-4 | CASSLDRGRGNTIYF | TGTGCCAGCAGCTTGGACAGGGGAAGGGGAAACACCATATATTTT
. | TRBJ2-3 | . | TRBV2 | CASSVFGLASPDTQYF | TGTGCCAGCAGTGTCTTTGGGCTAGCCTCCCCAGATACGCAGTATTTT
. | TRBJ1-4 | . | TRBV12-3/TRBV12-4 | CASSFEGFVFF | TGTGCCAGCAGTTTTGAGGGCTTCGTGTTTTTT
. | TRBJ1-1 | . | TRBV3-1/TRBV3-2 | CASSHSDRLTEAFF | TGTGCCAGCAGCCATTCAGACAGACTCACTGAAGCTTTCTTT
. | TRBJ2-2 | TRBD2 | TRBV7-6 | CASRPTGGHTGELFF | TGTGCCAGCAGACCGACGGGGGGGCACACCGGGGAGCTGTTTTTT
. | TRBJ1-2 | TRBD1 | TRBV5-4 | CASSLGGTGGYTF | TGTGCCAGCAGCTTGGGGGGGACAGGGGGCTACACCTTC
. | TRBJ2-3 | . | TRBV3-1/TRBV3-2 | CASSQDVLVADTQYF | TGTGCCAGCAGCCAAGATGTGCTAGTGGCCGATACGCAGTATTTT
. | TRBJ2-3 | . | TRBV6-2/TRBV6-3 | CASSYSAGAFTDTQYF | TGTGCCAGCAGTTACTCAGCGGGCGCCTTCACAGATACGCAGTATTTT